Shown below are 21 T cell receptor beta chains from a single sample sequenced in a study of T cells expressing NK-cell markers. TCRdb re-called the 5' RACE reads; one entry per CDR3 protein, DNA not given. This repertoire comprises roughly 450,000 distinct CDR3 sequences; its ten largest clones make up approximately 1.5%. The sample consisted of blood T cells: a sorted CD56 or NKG2C T cell subset, CD4+ or CD8+ T cells, or bulk PBMC T cells (not recorded which). The source of these receptors is a woman in her 50s in good health.

The gene calls are TRBV5-1 and TRBJ2-1; with no DNA, the TCRdb D assignment of TRBD2 cannot be verified. In germline, CDR1 is SGHRS, CDR2 YFSETQ. The CDR3 loop spans 17 amino acids. Here the CDR3 reads CASSLWGSGVTYNEQFF.

The rearrangement uses TRBV10-3 and TRBJ1-2; TCRdb's D call, TRBD1, is unchecked because there is no DNA. The CDR3 consists of 15 residues. In germline, CDR1 is ENHRY, CDR2 SYGVKD. CDR3 sequence reads: CAISEPGQGAYGYTF.

This chain links TRBV18 with TRBJ1-3; with no DNA, the TCRdb D assignment of TRBD1 cannot be verified. The germline CDR1 and CDR2 sequences are KGHSH and LQKENI. The CDR3 is 18 amino acids. The CDR3 protein is CASSPNSGGVGSGNTIYF.

V usage is TRBV12-3 or TRBV12-4 and J usage is TRBJ2-1. The length of the CDR3 is 15 residues. Here the CDR3 reads CASSFGRSPVNEQFF.

This rearrangement joins TRBV10-3 to TRBJ1-3. This CDR3 is 12 amino acids long. The germline CDR1 and CDR2 sequences are ENHRY and SYGVKD. Here the CDR3 reads CAISADGNTIYF.

The CDR3 here is CASSRVTEAFF. The V gene is TRBV7-2, the J gene TRBJ1-1. The length of the CDR3 is 11 residues. Looked up from germline, CDR1 is SGHTA and CDR2 is FQGNSA.

V gene TRBV5-1 combines with J gene TRBJ2-1; checking the TCRdb D call of TRBD2 is not possible without DNA. This CDR3 spans 18 amino acids. The germline gives CDR1 SGHRS, CDR2 YFSETQ. The CDR3 loop reads CASSLQQALAGVYNEQFF.

This sequence joins TRBV12-3 or TRBV12-4 and TRBJ2-1. The CDR3 is 15 amino acids. The CDR3 spells CASSRTSGSHNEQFF.

J is TRBJ1-1 and V is TRBV12-3 or TRBV12-4; TCRdb's D call of TRBD1 is untestable without DNA. This CDR3 is built from 13 residues. CDR3 protein: CASSITGTGEAFF.

The rearrangement uses TRBV29-1 and TRBJ1-2; TCRdb's D call, TRBD1, is unchecked because there is no DNA. This CDR3 region has 13 residues. In germline, CDR1 is SQVTM, CDR2 ANQGSEA. CDR3 residues: CSSSTGTGTGYTF.

The chain has TRBV13 and TRBJ2-1. This CDR3 region has 11 residues. Germline lookup yields CDR1 PRHDT and CDR2 FYEKMQ (reference sequence). CDR3 sequence: CASSFATEQFF. The variable domain in full, with the rest retrieved from reference TRBV13 and TRBJ2-1, is AAGVIQSPRHLIKEKRETATLKCYPIPRHDTVYWYQQGPGQDPQFLISFYEKMQSDKGSIPDRFSAQQFSDYHSELNMSSLELGDSALYFCASSFATEQFFGPGTRLTVL.

The genes are TRBV4-1 and TRBJ2-2; the TCRdb D gene call, TRBD1, has no DNA to confirm it. This CDR3 comprises 14 residues. Germline CDR1 MGHRA, CDR2 YSYEKL. The CDR3 sequence: CASSPDTNTGELFF.

The chain joins TRBV14 to TRBJ2-2; the D call from TCRdb, TRBD1, cannot be confirmed without DNA. In germline, CDR1 is SGHDN, CDR2 FVKESK. The CDR3 has 14 residues. CDR3 in amino acids: CASSPRINTGELFF.

The V call is TRBV19, the J call TRBJ1-1; with no DNA, the TCRdb D assignment of TRBD1 cannot be verified. The CDR3 loop spans 15 amino acids. In germline, CDR1 is LNHDA, CDR2 SQIVND (reference sequence). The CDR3 loop is CASTETGNLNTEAFF.

This chain joins TRBV20-1 and TRBJ1-5; TCRdb's assignment of TRBD1 cannot be checked, as there is no DNA. CDR3 length: 16 residues. CDR1 and CDR2 (germline): DFQATT, SNEGSKA (reference sequence). This CDR3 reads CSARVDGTGNNQPQHF.

The chain carries TRBV5-6 and TRBJ2-1. This CDR3 has 11 amino acids. Looked up from germline, CDR1 is SGHDT and CDR2 is YYEEEE. The CDR3 loop reads CASSGAYEQFF.

The chain joins TRBV28 to TRBJ2-1; TCRdb gives TRBD1 as the D gene, but with no DNA this cannot be confirmed. The CDR3 extends over 18 amino acids. CDR1 and CDR2 (germline): MDHEN, SYDVKM. CDR3 region: CASSSRGFGKGVANEQFF. The whole variable domain, remainder taken from reference TRBV28 and TRBJ2-1, is DVKVTQSSRYLVKRTGEKVFLECVQDMDHENMFWYRQDPGLGLRLIYFSYDVKMKEKGDIPEGYSVSREKKERFSLILESASTNQTSMYLCASSSRGFGKGVANEQFFGPGTRLTVL.

V is TRBV7-3 and J is TRBJ2-3. CDR1 is SGHTA, CDR2 FQGTGA, per germline. The CDR3 is made up of 13 amino acids. Here the CDR3 reads CASSFSLTDTQYF.

The chain is built from TRBV10-3 and TRBJ2-6; lacking DNA, the TRBD1 call made by TCRdb goes unchecked. The CDR3 is 14 residues long. Per germline, CDR1 ENHRY and CDR2 SYGVKD. The CDR3 loop is CAITAQGGANVLTF.

The CDR3 spells CASSLAAGVIKNEQFF. V usage is TRBV5-1 and J usage is TRBJ2-1; the TCRdb call, TRBD2, lacks DNA for checking. The CDR3 consists of 16 residues. Germline CDR1 and CDR2: SGHRS and YFSETQ. The variable domain in full, completed from reference TRBV5-1 and TRBJ2-1, reads KAGVTQTPRYLIKTRGQQVTLSCSPISGHRSVSWYQQTPGQGLQFLFEYFSETQRNKGNFPGRFSGRQFSNSRSEMNVSTLELGDSALYLCASSLAAGVIKNEQFFGPGTRLTVL.

The chain uses TRBV18 and TRBJ2-2. The germline V gene encodes CDR1 KGHSH and CDR2 LQKENI. The CDR3 runs to 14 residues. The CDR3 sequence: CASSLTGGVGELFF.